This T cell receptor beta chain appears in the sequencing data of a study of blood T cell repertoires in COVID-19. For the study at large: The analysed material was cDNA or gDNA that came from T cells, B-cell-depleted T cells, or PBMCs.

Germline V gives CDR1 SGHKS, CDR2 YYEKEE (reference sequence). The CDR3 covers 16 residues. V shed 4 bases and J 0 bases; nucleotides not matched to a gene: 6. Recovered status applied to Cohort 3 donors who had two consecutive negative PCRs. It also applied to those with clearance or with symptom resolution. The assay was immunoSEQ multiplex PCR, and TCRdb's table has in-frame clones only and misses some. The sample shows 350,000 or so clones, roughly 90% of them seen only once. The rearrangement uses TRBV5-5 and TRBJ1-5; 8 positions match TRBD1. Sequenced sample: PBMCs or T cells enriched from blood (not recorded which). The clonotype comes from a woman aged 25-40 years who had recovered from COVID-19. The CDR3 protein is CASSLGTGPSNQPQHF. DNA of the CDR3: TGTGCCAGCAGCCTAGGGACAGGACCTAGCAATCAGCCCCAGCATTTT. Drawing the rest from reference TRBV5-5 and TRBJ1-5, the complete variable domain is DAGVTQSPTHLIKTRGQQVTLRCSPISGHKSVSWYQQVLGQGPQFIFQYYEKEERGRGNFPDRFSARQFPNYSSELNVNALLLGDSALYLCASSLGTGPSNQPQHFGDGTRLSIL.